This TCR beta chain comes out of a study of blood T cells in healthy people across ages (dated by TCRdb to between 2015 and 2017). A note on the overall study: In model experiments, roughly one uniquely barcoded TCR beta cDNA molecule per two T cells was captured by template switching. Using deep sequencing normalized with unique cDNA molecular identifiers, the study measured how TCR beta repertoire diversity changes with age. Donors were grouped into four age groups: young (average roughly 16 years), middle-aged (39), aged (62) and long-lived (around 80). To avoid experimental bias, donors of different ages were distributed randomly across sequencing lanes. For two donors (one aged 18 to 30 and one aged 80 or older), the study analyzed two additional independent replicas of 1 million unique cDNA reads from the same blood draw.

The donors were 40 or so Caucasian individuals from Russia, aged roughly 6 to 90 years, who were systemically healthy. Around 10 milliliters of peripheral blood were collected from each donor into EDTA-treated Vacutainer tubes. Ficoll-Paque density-gradient centrifugation was used to isolate PBMCs, with at least 7 million per sample. Trizol reagent was used to extract total RNA from the PBMCs, yielding at least 6 micrograms per sample. The percentages of naive CD45RAhigh/CD27high T cells were determined by flow cytometry on a PBMC aliquot from every donor. Summary of the overall study and its limitations: Because donor CMV infection status was unknown, age-related changes in expanded clonotypes were potentially confounded. Compared with the aged group, more naive CD4+ T cells, fewer expanded clones and increased TCR diversity were shown by the long-lived group, suggesting age selection. Observed TCR beta diversity per million T cells fell roughly linearly with age, and a significant reduction was already apparent by age around 40. There was a strong correlation between observed TCR beta diversity and the percentage of naive T cells measured by flow cytometry. Estimates of total diversity based on one million sequenced T cells were considered lower bounds and underestimates. Conclusive comparison of naive and antigen-experienced compartments was prevented by the profiling of bulk unsorted PBMCs.

The CDR3 has 14 amino acids, counting the end cysteine and phenylalanine. Just CDR3 DNA is preserved here, 42 bases in frame from base 1. In the germline V gene, CDR1 corresponds to SGHTA and CDR2 to FQGNSA. V is cut by 3 bases and J by 2 bases, and the space between the germline ends is 10 bases. The receptor library was made with 5' RACE. The listed sequencing device is Illumina HiSeq 2500. A second PCR of about 6 to 12 cycles was performed with a sample-barcoded 5' primer and a J-beta primer mix. A unique molecular identifier was introduced onto each TCR beta cDNA molecule by a template-switch 5' adaptor carrying 12 random nucleotides. Each sample yielded at least 3 million CDR3-containing paired-end reads. All of the RNA was converted into first-strand cDNA using the Mint cDNA synthesis kit, with a TRBC-specific oligonucleotide serving as the primer. After uracil-DNA glycosylase treatment, a first 18-cycle PCR used universal primers M1SS and BC2_uni_R on all cDNA. In the original analysis: Each sample was normalized by randomly selecting 1 million high-quality reads, each carrying a distinct molecular identifier. Reads with shared molecular identifiers were discarded instead of being binned into consensus sequences. MiTCR, run with a Q25 quality threshold and the strictest error-elimination algorithm, handled CDR3 identification, clonotype clustering and error correction. Lower-bound total TCR beta diversity was estimated with a nonparametric unseen species model using Euler transformation. Through fastp at Q25 and MiXCR, TCRdb rebuilt clones from the public reads, retaining in-frame beta chains. Rows with one shared CDR3 protein collapse into an entry with the most common genes and DNA. The V and J calls follow TCRdb's processing rather than the paper's. Present in this sample are just over 800,000 distinct CDR3 sequences, 62% of which were seen just once. Together, the top ten hold approximately 30% of the sample.

A word on this clonotype: Its antigen is still unknown. The record has no base qualities; no much larger clone is one base away.

The TCR sequence derives from a man aged 30-40 years in good health. The V and J genes are TRBV7-2 and TRBJ1-1; the best D guess is TRBD1, with 5 bases matching. Material for sequencing was blood. The CDR3 reads as follows: CASSFGGTNTEAFF. The nucleotides read TGTGCCAGCAGCTTTGGGGGGACTAACACTGAAGCTTTCTTT.